This is a list of T cell receptor beta chains from one sample in a study of blood T cell repertoires in COVID-19. Sequencing was performed with immunoSEQ multiplex PCR; in TCRdb, only in-frame clones are kept and a portion is missing. Of around 220,000 clones in the sample, roughly 84% were seen once. The specimen sequenced was peripheral blood. All receptors derive from a woman aged 40 to 50 with active or convalescent COVID-19. Both conserved end residues are part of each CDR3. D genes are given only for firm matches. Size tells how often a clone was seen (once, few, many) or the class of an expanded clone, and some rows leave it out.

j_gene	v_gene	d_gene	abundance	CDR3aa	CDR3nt
TRBJ1-4	TRBV28	.	.	CASSYPGGLFF	TGTGCCAGCAGTTACCCCGGAGGTCTGTTTTTT
TRBJ1-2	TRBV10-1	TRBD1	.	CASSDTSDRGKYGYTF	TGCGCCAGCAGCGATACCTCGGACAGGGGCAAATATGGCTACACCTTC
TRBJ1-6	TRBV4-1	.	once	CASSQVRGFYNSPLHF	TGCGCCAGCAGCCAAGTCCGGGGGTTCTATAATTCACCCCTCCACTTT
TRBJ2-1	TRBV7-3	.	.	CASSSTTGEQFF	TGTGCCAGCAGCTCCACTACGGGTGAGCAGTTCTTC
TRBJ2-7	TRBV29-1	.	.	CSVEGQYEQYF	TGCAGCGTTGAAGGCCAGTACGAGCAGTACTTC
TRBJ2-5	TRBV11-2	.	.	CASSSGYLETQYF	TGTGCCAGCAGCTCCGGTTACTTGGAGACCCAGTACTTC
TRBJ1-6	TRBV30	.	.	CAWSVNSGDSPLHF	TGTGCCTGGAGTGTTAACAGCGGAGATTCACCCCTCCACTTT
TRBJ1-4	TRBV7-9	.	few	CASTGARANEKLFF	TGTGCCAGCACCGGGGCCAGAGCTAATGAAAAACTGTTTTTT
TRBJ2-1	TRBV6-2/TRBV6-3	.	.	CASSSTVDSSYNEQFF	TGTGCCAGCAGCTCGACAGTCGACAGCTCCTACAATGAGCAGTTCTTC
TRBJ1-5	TRBV5-5	.	.	CASSLEQGRSQPQHF	TGTGCCAGCAGCTTGGAGCAGGGAAGGAGTCAGCCCCAGCATTTT
TRBJ2-1	TRBV6-5	TRBD1	.	CASSYSGTGLNEQFF	TGTGCCAGCAGTTACTCCGGGACAGGGTTGAATGAGCAGTTCTTC
TRBJ1-4	TRBV29-1	TRBD1	.	CSVASGGEKLFF	TGCAGCGTTGCGTCAGGGGGGGAAAAACTGTTTTTT
TRBJ2-3	TRBV5-1	TRBD1	.	CASSSTGGPDTQYF	TGCGCCAGCAGCTCGACAGGGGGCCCAGATACGCAGTATTTT
TRBJ2-1	TRBV7-9	TRBD2	.	CASSLVISGGAPEQFF	TGTGCCAGCAGCTTAGTGATTAGCGGGGGGGCCCCTGAGCAGTTCTTC
TRBJ2-1	TRBV29-1	TRBD2	.	CSTGARGDNEQFF	TGCAGCACCGGTGCGCGGGGGGACAATGAGCAGTTCTTC
TRBJ2-1	TRBV2	TRBD2	.	CASSLAGSSYNEQFF	TGTGCCAGCAGTTTAGCGGGGAGCTCCTACAATGAGCAGTTCTTC
TRBJ1-5	TRBV19	TRBD1	.	CASRTGQDGAQPQHF	TGTGCCAGTAGGACTGGACAGGACGGGGCTCAGCCCCAGCATTTT
TRBJ1-1	TRBV11-2	.	.	CASSGAGYVNTEAFF	TGTGCCAGCAGCGGTGCAGGGTACGTGAACACTGAAGCTTTCTTT
TRBJ1-1	TRBV9	TRBD1	.	CASSVRDRGPNTEAFF	TGTGCCAGCAGCGTCCGGGACAGGGGACCGAACACTGAAGCTTTCTTT
TRBJ2-1	TRBV11-3	TRBD2	.	CASSSGVAGSYNEQFF	TGTGCCAGCAGCTCAGGAGTAGCGGGGTCCTACAATGAGCAGTTCTTC
TRBJ1-2	TRBV27	TRBD1	few	CASSLQLGTVANYGYTF	TGTGCCAGCAGTTTACAACTCGGGACAGTGGCAAACTATGGCTACACCTTC
TRBJ1-3	TRBV11-2	.	.	CASSQRRGSGNTIYF	TGTGCCAGCAGCCAGAGGAGAGGGTCTGGAAACACCATATATTTT
TRBJ1-5	TRBV10-2	TRBD1	.	CATGTGGYQPQHF	TGCGCCACCGGGACAGGGGGCTATCAGCCCCAGCATTTT
TRBJ2-1	TRBV2	.	.	CASSEERPSYNEQFF	TGTGCCAGCAGTGAGGAGCGGCCCTCCTACAATGAGCAGTTCTTC
TRBJ1-6	TRBV7-9	.	few	CASSLGGGEVSPLHF	TGTGCCAGCAGCTTAGGGGGAGGGGAGGTATCACCCCTCCACTTT
TRBJ1-2	TRBV9	TRBD1	.	CASSVATGGQGGYTF	TGTGCCAGCAGCGTAGCTACAGGGGGCCAGGGTGGCTACACCTTC
TRBJ1-3	TRBV7-6	.	.	CASSLGGGTGNTIYF	TGTGCCAGCAGCTTAGGCGGGGGGACTGGAAACACCATATATTTT
TRBJ2-5	TRBV5-4	TRBD2	few	CASSPSLAGGKETQYF	TGTGCCAGCAGCCCTTCACTAGCGGGGGGAAAAGAGACCCAGTACTTC
TRBJ1-1	TRBV12-3/TRBV12-4	.	.	CASSYEGTEAFF	TGTGCCAGCAGTTATGAGGGAACTGAAGCTTTCTTT
TRBJ2-6	TRBV9	.	many	CASSPRQSGANVLTF	TGTGCCAGCAGCCCCCGACAGTCTGGGGCCAACGTCCTGACTTTC
TRBJ1-2	TRBV7-9	TRBD1	few	CASSSGTGSYGYTF	TGTGCCAGCAGCTCCGGGACAGGATCCTATGGCTACACCTTC
TRBJ2-4	TRBV19	.	few	CASSNFLAKNIQYF	TGTGCCAGTAGTAACTTTCTAGCCAAAAACATTCAGTACTTC
TRBJ2-7	TRBV7-6	TRBD2	.	CASSLRTTSNYEQYF	TGTGCCAGCAGCTTAAGGACGACTAGCAACTACGAGCAGTACTTC
TRBJ2-3	TRBV27	.	.	CASSLFPMGGQTDTQYF	TGTGCCAGCAGTTTATTCCCCATGGGGGGGCAGACAGATACGCAGTATTTT
TRBJ2-1	TRBV28	TRBD1	few	CASTTGGGDEQFF	TGTGCCAGCACGACAGGGGGTGGGGATGAGCAGTTCTTC
TRBJ1-1	TRBV10-3	.	.	CAISEPSAGTEAFF	TGTGCCATCAGTGAGCCATCGGCGGGGACTGAAGCTTTCTTT